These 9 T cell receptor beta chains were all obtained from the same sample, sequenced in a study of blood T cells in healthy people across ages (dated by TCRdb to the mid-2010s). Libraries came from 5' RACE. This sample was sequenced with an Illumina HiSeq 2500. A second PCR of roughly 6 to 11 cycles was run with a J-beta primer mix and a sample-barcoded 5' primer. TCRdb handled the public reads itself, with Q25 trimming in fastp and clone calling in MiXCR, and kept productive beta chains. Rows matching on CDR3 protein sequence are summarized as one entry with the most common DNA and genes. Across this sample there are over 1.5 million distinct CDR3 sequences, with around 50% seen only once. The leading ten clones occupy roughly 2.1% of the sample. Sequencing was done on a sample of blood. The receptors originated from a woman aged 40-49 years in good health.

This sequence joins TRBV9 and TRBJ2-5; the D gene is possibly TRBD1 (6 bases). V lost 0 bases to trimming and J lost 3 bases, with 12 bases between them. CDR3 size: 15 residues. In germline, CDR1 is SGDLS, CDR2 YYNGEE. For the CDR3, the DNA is TGTGCCAGCAGCGTAGGAGGGGGTGAGAAAGAGACCCAGTACTTC. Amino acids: CASSVGGGEKETQYF.

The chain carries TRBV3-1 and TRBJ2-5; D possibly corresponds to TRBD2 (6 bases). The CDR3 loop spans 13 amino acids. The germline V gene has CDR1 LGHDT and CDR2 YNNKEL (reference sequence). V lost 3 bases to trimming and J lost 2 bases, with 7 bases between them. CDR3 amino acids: CASSHGRQETQYF. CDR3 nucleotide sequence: TGTGCCAGCAGCCACGGGAGACAAGAGACCCAGTACTTC.

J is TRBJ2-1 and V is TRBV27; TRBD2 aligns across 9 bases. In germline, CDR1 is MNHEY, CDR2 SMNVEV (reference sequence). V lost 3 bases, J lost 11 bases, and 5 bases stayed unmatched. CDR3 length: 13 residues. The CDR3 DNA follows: TGTGCCAGCAGTTTCGGCGGGGGGGCGAAGCAGTTCTTC. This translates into CASSFGGGAKQFF.

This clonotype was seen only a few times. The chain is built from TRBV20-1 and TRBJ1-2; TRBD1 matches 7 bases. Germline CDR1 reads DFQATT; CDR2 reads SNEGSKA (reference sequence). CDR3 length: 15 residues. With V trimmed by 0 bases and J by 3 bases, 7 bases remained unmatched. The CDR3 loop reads CSARDSITGDYGYTF. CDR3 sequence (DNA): TGCAGTGCTAGAGATTCCATAACAGGGGACTATGGCTACACCTTC.

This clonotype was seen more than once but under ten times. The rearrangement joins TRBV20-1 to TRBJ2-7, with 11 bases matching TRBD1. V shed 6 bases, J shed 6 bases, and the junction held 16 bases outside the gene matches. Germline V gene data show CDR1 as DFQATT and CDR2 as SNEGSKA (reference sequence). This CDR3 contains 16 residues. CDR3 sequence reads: CSALREGTGGPVEQYF. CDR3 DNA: TGCAGTGCCCTAAGAGAGGGGACAGGGGGACCGGTCGAGCAGTACTTC.

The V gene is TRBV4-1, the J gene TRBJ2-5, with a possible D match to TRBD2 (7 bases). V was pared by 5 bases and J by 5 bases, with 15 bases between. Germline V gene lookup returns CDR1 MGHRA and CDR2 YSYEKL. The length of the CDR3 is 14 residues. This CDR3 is CASSKGGGAETQYF. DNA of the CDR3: TGCGCCAGCAGCAAAGGGGGGGGAGCGGAGACCCAGTACTTC.

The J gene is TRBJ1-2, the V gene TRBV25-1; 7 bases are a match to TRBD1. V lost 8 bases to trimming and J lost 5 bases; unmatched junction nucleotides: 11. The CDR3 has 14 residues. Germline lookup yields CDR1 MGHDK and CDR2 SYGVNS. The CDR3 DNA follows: TGTGCCAGCGGTCCCTACGGGACAGCATATGGCTACACCTTC. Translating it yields CASGPYGTAYGYTF.

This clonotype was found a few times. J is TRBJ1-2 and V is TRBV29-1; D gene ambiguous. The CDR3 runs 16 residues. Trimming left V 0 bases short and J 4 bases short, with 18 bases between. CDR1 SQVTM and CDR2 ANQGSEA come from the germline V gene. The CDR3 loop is CSVEDNPREGFYGYTF. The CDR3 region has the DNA TGCAGCGTTGAAGACAACCCACGAGAAGGATTCTATGGCTACACCTTC. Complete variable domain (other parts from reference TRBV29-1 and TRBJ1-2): SAVISQKPSRDICQRGTSLTIQCQVDSQVTMMFWYRQQPGQSLTLIATANQGSEATYESGFVIDKFPISRPNLTFSTLTVSNMSPEDSSIYLCSVEDNPREGFYGYTFGSGTRLTVV.

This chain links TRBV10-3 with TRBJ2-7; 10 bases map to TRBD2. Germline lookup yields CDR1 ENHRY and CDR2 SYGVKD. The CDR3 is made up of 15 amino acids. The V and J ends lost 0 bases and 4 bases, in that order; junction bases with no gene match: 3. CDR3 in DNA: TGTGCCATCAGTGAGTCTAGCGGGGGGCCTTACGAGCAGTACTTC. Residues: CAISESSGGPYEQYF.